The 27 T cell receptor beta chains below were found in one sample sequenced in a study of Ad26.COV2.S vaccination and SARS-CoV-2 variants. Profiled with immunoSEQ multiplex PCR; TCRdb holds only in-frame clones, not every one. The profile shows 85,000 to 95,000 clones, about four fifths of them singletons. This specimen was peripheral blood, taken after recovery from COVID-19. The receptors were sampled from a human donor who had recovered from COVID-19.

This clone appeared a few times. This chain joins TRBV2 and TRBJ1-5; no clear D. In germline, CDR1 is SNHLY, CDR2 FYNNEI. V lost 3 bases to trimming and J lost 1 base, with 13 bases between them. CDR3 length: 16 amino acids. The CDR3 nucleotides read TGTGCCAGCAGTGATATTAGGGAGAAAAGCAATCAGCCCCAGCATTTT. As protein: CASSDIREKSNQPQHF.

The chain is built from TRBV6-5 and TRBJ2-7; 7 positions agree with TRBD1. Germline CDR1 reads MNHEY; CDR2 reads SVGAGI. J gave up 6 bases and V 2 bases, and 4 bases lay outside the gene matches. The CDR3 extends over 13 amino acids. This CDR3 is CASSYQHRGEQYF. CDR3 in DNA: TGTGCCAGCAGTTACCAACACAGGGGCGAGCAGTACTTC.

The V gene is TRBV5-8, the J gene TRBJ1-1; 7 bases align to TRBD1. Germline V CDR1 and CDR2: SGHTS, YDEGEE. V shed 2 bases, J shed 0 bases, and the junction held 4 bases outside the gene matches. The CDR3 consists of 15 residues. CDR3 in DNA: TGTGCCAGCAGCTTAGGGGACAGAATGAACACTGAAGCTTTCTTT. Translated, it gives CASSLGDRMNTEAFF.

The chain links TRBV28 to TRBJ2-2, with D possibly TRBD2 on 6 matching bases. CDR1 MDHEN and CDR2 SYDVKM come from the germline V gene. Trimming removed 6 bases at V and 3 bases at J, with 17 bases between. The CDR3 is made up of 16 amino acids. The CDR3 region is CASRSIGGYYTGELFF. The CDR3 DNA reads as TGTGCCAGCAGGTCAATTGGGGGGTACTACACCGGGGAGCTGTTTTTT.

This clone was seen only once. This sequence joins TRBV10-3 and TRBJ2-2, with TRBD2 matching over 8 bases. The germline CDR1 and CDR2 sequences are ENHRY and SYGVKD. The CDR3 length is 15 residues. Trimming at V came to 6 bases and at J to 5 bases, leaving 8 bases not matched to a gene. CDR3 region: CAISPGTSPTGELFF. As DNA, the CDR3 is TGTGCCATCAGCCCCGGGACTAGTCCAACCGGGGAGCTGTTTTTT.

This chain uses TRBV7-2 with TRBJ2-1; 9 bases align to TRBD2. J lost 7 bases, V lost 3 bases, and 4 bases had no gene match. There are 14 residues in the CDR3. CDR1 is SGHTA, CDR2 FQGNSA, per germline. CDR3 region: CASSLSGRRNEQFF. The CDR3 bases are TGTGCCAGCAGCTTGAGCGGGAGGAGGAATGAGCAGTTCTTC.

This clone was picked up many times. The genes are TRBV5-1 and TRBJ2-1; 11 bases align to TRBD2. Germline V gene data show CDR1 as SGHRS and CDR2 as YFSETQ. V lost 5 bases to trimming and J lost 5 bases; unmatched junction nucleotides: 9. This CDR3 has 16 amino acids. DNA for the CDR3: TGCGCCAGCAGTTCCGGAGGGACTAGCGGTCACAATGAGCAGTTCTTC. Translated: CASSSGGTSGHNEQFF.

V is TRBV4-1 and J is TRBJ2-1, with D unresolved. Trimming cost V 2 bases and J 8 bases, with 10 bases left between them. The CDR3 is made up of 13 amino acids. The germline CDR1 and CDR2 sequences are MGHRA and YSYEKL. CDR3 sequence reads: CASSQLRSDEQFF. As DNA, the CDR3 is TGCGCCAGCAGCCAATTAAGGAGCGATGAGCAGTTCTTC.

This chain connects TRBV5-1 to TRBJ2-3; D perhaps matches TRBD1 (6 bases). V lost 0 bases and J lost 7, with 12 bases in between. The germline V gene has CDR1 SGHRS and CDR2 YFSETQ. This CDR3 region has 14 residues. CDR3 coding DNA: TGCGCCAGCAGCTTGGGGGACATCGGATATACGCAGTATTTT. It codes for CASSLGDIGYTQYF.

The genes are TRBV5-4 and TRBJ2-7; TRBD1 is a possible D gene (6 bases). The germline V gene encodes CDR1 SGHNT and CDR2 YYREEE (reference sequence). Trimming removed 0 bases from V and 0 bases from J, with 10 bases in between. The CDR3 has 15 residues. In DNA, the CDR3 is TGTGCCAGCAGCTTGGAGGCAGGGGCCTCCTACGAGCAGTACTTC. Its translation is CASSLEAGASYEQYF.

This rearrangement joins TRBV9 to TRBJ1-6; TRBD1 is a possible D gene (6 bases). The V end was cut by 1 base, the J end by 5 bases, with 10 bases between. Looked up from germline, CDR1 is SGDLS and CDR2 is YYNGEE. The CDR3 has 15 residues. In DNA, the CDR3 is TGTGCCAGCAGCGTAACGGACAGTAATAATTCACCCCTCCACTTT. This gives the protein CASSVTDSNNSPLHF.

The rearrangement links TRBV24-1 to TRBJ2-2; D unclear. V lost 3 bases, J lost 0 bases, and 13 bases lay in between. CDR1 and CDR2 (germline): KGHDR, SFDVKD. This CDR3 is 17 amino acids long. DNA of the CDR3: TGTGCCACCAGTGATCCCGGACGGAGCGCGAACACCGGGGAGCTGTTTTTT. Its translation: CATSDPGRSANTGELFF.

The CDR3 sequence: CASSLGTEAFF. The CDR3 DNA reads TGCGCCAGCAGCTTGGGGACTGAAGCTTTCTTT. The chain joins TRBV5-1 to TRBJ1-1; D unclear. V gave up 0 bases and J gave up 5 bases, with 2 bases separating them. Germline CDR1 SGHRS, CDR2 YFSETQ. This CDR3 contains 11 residues.

This clone was found once. The chain recombines TRBV11-3 with TRBJ2-7; maybe TRBD1 (6 bases). In germline, CDR1 is SGHNT, CDR2 YENEEA. Trimming stripped 9 bases from V and 0 bases from J, with 12 bases between. The CDR3 spans 13 residues. The CDR3 sequence: CASERTASYEQYF. The DNA of the CDR3 is TGTGCCAGTGAACGGACAGCCTCCTACGAGCAGTACTTC.

The rearrangement uses TRBV7-2 and TRBJ1-1; D perhaps matches TRBD1 (6 bases). This CDR3 spans 14 amino acids. V shed 3 bases and J shed 4 bases, with 12 bases lying between them. In germline, CDR1 is SGHTA, CDR2 FQGNSA. The CDR3 region has the DNA TGTGCCAGCAGCTTTGATATCAGGGGCACTGAAGCTTTCTTT. It encodes CASSFDIRGTEAFF.

The chain links TRBV27 to TRBJ2-2; D may be TRBD1 or TRBD2 (7 bases each). Germline loops: CDR1 MNHEY, CDR2 SMNVEV (reference sequence). Trimming left V 6 bases short and J 3 bases short, with 14 bases between. This CDR3 has 15 amino acids. The CDR3 region has the DNA TGTGCCAGCAGAGCGGGACAGTTCTACACCGGGGAGCTGTTTTTT. This sequence encodes CASRAGQFYTGELFF.

The chain has TRBV7-2 and TRBJ2-7; 9 nucleotides match TRBD1. The germline V gene has CDR1 SGHTA and CDR2 FQGNSA. J was trimmed by 6 bases and V by 5 bases; bases with no gene match: 11. This CDR3 comprises 15 residues. CDR3: CASSPLGGTGSEQYF. The CDR3 region has the DNA TGTGCCAGCAGCCCCCTTGGGGGGACAGGGAGCGAGCAGTACTTC.

This chain links TRBV24-1 with TRBJ2-2, with a tentative D call TRBD1 (7 bases). V was shortened by 6 bases and J by 2 bases, with 15 bases between the two germline ends. The CDR3 is 16 amino acids. CDR1 is KGHDR and CDR2 is SFDVKD in the germline V gene. The CDR3 coding sequence is TGTGCCACCAGTCCCAGGGGGGTTGTCAACACCGGGGAGCTGTTTTTT. Translated, it gives CATSPRGVVNTGELFF.

CDR3 loop: CASSLAGGGADTQYF. The CDR3 DNA sequence: TGTGCCAGCAGCTTAGCGGGAGGGGGAGCAGATACGCAGTATTTT. The chain links TRBV7-2 to TRBJ2-3, with a weak D call TRBD2 (7 bases). Germline V gene data show CDR1 as SGHTA and CDR2 as FQGNSA. V dropped 0 bases and J dropped 4 bases, with 11 bases sitting between them. The CDR3 is made up of 15 amino acids. Supplemented by reference TRBV7-2 and TRBJ2-3, the full variable domain reads GAGVSQSPSNKVTEKGKDVELRCDPISGHTALYWYRQSLGQGLEFLIYFQGNSAPDKSGLPSDRFSAERTGGSVSTLTIQRTQQEDSAVYLCASSLAGGGADTQYFGPGTRLTVL.

The chain combines TRBV10-3 with TRBJ2-7; 8 nucleotides align to TRBD1. The V and J ends lost 4 bases and 3 bases, in that order; junction bases with no gene match: 8. CDR3 length: 15 residues. CDR1 is ENHRY and CDR2 is SYGVKD in the germline V gene. Here the CDR3 reads CAISVDRGPSYEQYF. The CDR3 coding sequence is TGTGCCATCAGTGTAGACAGGGGACCCAGCTACGAGCAGTACTTC.

J is TRBJ2-5 and V is TRBV11-3, with 13 bases that match TRBD2. The germline V gene has CDR1 SGHNT and CDR2 YENEEA. The CDR3 length is 17 residues. The V gene end was trimmed by 5 bases and the J gene end by 4 bases; junction bases not matched to a gene: 10. CDR3: CASSPGLAGSVGETQYF. The CDR3 DNA follows: TGTGCCAGCAGCCCGGGACTAGCGGGATCGGTAGGAGAGACCCAGTACTTC.

This clone has just a few counts. The J gene is TRBJ2-1, the V gene TRBV15, with 9 bases lining up with TRBD2. V lost 5 bases to trimming and J lost 0 bases; unmatched junction nucleotides: 8. Per the germline V gene, CDR1 is LNHNV and CDR2 is YYDKDF (reference sequence). This CDR3 comprises 17 residues. This CDR3 is CATSGDFSGSSYNEQFF. CDR3 nucleotides: TGTGCCACCAGCGGGGACTTTAGCGGGAGCTCCTACAATGAGCAGTTCTTC.

This clone has only one observation. The chain recombines TRBV7-3 with TRBJ2-3; 7 bases are a match to TRBD1. The CDR3 loop spans 17 amino acids. With 5 bases clipped from V and 2 bases from J, the junction kept 13 bases outside the gene matches. The germline V gene has CDR1 SGHTA and CDR2 FQGTGA. The CDR3: CASSLRTGRASTDTQYF. DNA for the CDR3: TGTGCCAGCAGCCTACGGACAGGACGGGCTTCCACAGATACGCAGTATTTT.

CDR3 in amino acids: CASSTTGGGPSTDTQYF. CDR3 nucleotides: TGTGCCAGCAGCACTACGGGGGGGGGACCTAGCACAGATACGCAGTATTTT. The chain is built from TRBV2 and TRBJ2-3; 8 nucleotides line up with TRBD2. Trimming removed 6 bases from V and 0 bases from J; junction bases left unmatched: 11. The germline gives CDR1 SNHLY, CDR2 FYNNEI. This CDR3 contains 17 residues.

V is TRBV28 and J is TRBJ2-7, with TRBD1 identical over 11 bases. Germline values: CDR1 MDHEN, CDR2 SYDVKM. J lost 6 bases, V lost 8 bases, and 6 bases had no gene match. CDR3 length equals 13 residues. The CDR3 reads CASSWTGGSEQYF. CDR3 coding DNA: TGTGCCAGCTCATGGACAGGGGGCAGCGAGCAGTACTTC.

The V and J genes are TRBV12-1 and TRBJ2-1. TRBV12-1 is classified as a pseudogene. There are 16 residues in the CDR3. This CDR3 reads CASSFALHLPANEQFF. As DNA, the CDR3 is TGTGCCAGCAGCTTTGCGCTTCACTTGCCGGCGAATGAGCAGTTCTTC.

This clone was counted at least ten times. J is TRBJ1-1 and V is TRBV7-2; D is undetermined. The germline V gene has CDR1 SGHTA and CDR2 FQGNSA. V lost 2 bases and J 2 bases, leaving 12 bases between the germline ends. The CDR3 has 15 residues. CDR3 in DNA: TGTGCCAGCAGCTTAACTTTAGGGCTAAACACTGAAGCTTTCTTT. Amino acids: CASSLTLGLNTEAFF.